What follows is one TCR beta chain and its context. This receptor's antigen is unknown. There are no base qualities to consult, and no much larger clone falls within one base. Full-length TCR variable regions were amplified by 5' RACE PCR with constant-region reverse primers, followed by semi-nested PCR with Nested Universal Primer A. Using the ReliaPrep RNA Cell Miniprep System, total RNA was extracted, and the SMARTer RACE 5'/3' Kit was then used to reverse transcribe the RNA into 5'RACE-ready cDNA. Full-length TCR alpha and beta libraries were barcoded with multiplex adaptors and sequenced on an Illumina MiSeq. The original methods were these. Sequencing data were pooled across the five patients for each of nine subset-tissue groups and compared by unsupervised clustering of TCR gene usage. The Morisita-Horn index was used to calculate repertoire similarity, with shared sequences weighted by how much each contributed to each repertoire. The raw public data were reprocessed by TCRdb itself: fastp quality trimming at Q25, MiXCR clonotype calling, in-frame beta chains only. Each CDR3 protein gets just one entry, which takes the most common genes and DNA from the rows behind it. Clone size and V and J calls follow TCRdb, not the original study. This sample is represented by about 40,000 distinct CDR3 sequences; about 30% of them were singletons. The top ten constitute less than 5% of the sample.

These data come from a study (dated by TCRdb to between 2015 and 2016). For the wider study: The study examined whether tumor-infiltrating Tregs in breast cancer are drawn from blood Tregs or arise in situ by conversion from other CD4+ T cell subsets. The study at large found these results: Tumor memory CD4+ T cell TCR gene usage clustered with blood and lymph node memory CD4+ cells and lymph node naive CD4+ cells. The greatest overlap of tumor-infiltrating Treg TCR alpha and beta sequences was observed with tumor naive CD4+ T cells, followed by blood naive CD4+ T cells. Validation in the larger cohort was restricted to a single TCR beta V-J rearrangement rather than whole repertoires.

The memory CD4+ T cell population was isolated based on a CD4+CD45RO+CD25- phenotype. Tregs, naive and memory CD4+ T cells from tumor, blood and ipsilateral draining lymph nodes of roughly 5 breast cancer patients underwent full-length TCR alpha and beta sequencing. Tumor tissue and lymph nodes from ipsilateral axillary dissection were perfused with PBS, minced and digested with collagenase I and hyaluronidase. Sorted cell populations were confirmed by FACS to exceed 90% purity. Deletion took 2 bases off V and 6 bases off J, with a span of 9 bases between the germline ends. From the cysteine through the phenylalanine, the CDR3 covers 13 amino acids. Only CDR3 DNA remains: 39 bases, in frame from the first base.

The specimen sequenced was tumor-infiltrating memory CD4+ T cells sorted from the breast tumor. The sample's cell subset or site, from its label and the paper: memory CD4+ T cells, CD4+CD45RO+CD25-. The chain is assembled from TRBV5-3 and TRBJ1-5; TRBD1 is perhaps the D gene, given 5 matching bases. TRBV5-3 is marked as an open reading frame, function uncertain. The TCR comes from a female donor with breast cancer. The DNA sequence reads TGTGCCAGAAGCTTTTACAGGAGTCAGCCCCAGCATTTT. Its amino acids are CARSFYRSQPQHF.